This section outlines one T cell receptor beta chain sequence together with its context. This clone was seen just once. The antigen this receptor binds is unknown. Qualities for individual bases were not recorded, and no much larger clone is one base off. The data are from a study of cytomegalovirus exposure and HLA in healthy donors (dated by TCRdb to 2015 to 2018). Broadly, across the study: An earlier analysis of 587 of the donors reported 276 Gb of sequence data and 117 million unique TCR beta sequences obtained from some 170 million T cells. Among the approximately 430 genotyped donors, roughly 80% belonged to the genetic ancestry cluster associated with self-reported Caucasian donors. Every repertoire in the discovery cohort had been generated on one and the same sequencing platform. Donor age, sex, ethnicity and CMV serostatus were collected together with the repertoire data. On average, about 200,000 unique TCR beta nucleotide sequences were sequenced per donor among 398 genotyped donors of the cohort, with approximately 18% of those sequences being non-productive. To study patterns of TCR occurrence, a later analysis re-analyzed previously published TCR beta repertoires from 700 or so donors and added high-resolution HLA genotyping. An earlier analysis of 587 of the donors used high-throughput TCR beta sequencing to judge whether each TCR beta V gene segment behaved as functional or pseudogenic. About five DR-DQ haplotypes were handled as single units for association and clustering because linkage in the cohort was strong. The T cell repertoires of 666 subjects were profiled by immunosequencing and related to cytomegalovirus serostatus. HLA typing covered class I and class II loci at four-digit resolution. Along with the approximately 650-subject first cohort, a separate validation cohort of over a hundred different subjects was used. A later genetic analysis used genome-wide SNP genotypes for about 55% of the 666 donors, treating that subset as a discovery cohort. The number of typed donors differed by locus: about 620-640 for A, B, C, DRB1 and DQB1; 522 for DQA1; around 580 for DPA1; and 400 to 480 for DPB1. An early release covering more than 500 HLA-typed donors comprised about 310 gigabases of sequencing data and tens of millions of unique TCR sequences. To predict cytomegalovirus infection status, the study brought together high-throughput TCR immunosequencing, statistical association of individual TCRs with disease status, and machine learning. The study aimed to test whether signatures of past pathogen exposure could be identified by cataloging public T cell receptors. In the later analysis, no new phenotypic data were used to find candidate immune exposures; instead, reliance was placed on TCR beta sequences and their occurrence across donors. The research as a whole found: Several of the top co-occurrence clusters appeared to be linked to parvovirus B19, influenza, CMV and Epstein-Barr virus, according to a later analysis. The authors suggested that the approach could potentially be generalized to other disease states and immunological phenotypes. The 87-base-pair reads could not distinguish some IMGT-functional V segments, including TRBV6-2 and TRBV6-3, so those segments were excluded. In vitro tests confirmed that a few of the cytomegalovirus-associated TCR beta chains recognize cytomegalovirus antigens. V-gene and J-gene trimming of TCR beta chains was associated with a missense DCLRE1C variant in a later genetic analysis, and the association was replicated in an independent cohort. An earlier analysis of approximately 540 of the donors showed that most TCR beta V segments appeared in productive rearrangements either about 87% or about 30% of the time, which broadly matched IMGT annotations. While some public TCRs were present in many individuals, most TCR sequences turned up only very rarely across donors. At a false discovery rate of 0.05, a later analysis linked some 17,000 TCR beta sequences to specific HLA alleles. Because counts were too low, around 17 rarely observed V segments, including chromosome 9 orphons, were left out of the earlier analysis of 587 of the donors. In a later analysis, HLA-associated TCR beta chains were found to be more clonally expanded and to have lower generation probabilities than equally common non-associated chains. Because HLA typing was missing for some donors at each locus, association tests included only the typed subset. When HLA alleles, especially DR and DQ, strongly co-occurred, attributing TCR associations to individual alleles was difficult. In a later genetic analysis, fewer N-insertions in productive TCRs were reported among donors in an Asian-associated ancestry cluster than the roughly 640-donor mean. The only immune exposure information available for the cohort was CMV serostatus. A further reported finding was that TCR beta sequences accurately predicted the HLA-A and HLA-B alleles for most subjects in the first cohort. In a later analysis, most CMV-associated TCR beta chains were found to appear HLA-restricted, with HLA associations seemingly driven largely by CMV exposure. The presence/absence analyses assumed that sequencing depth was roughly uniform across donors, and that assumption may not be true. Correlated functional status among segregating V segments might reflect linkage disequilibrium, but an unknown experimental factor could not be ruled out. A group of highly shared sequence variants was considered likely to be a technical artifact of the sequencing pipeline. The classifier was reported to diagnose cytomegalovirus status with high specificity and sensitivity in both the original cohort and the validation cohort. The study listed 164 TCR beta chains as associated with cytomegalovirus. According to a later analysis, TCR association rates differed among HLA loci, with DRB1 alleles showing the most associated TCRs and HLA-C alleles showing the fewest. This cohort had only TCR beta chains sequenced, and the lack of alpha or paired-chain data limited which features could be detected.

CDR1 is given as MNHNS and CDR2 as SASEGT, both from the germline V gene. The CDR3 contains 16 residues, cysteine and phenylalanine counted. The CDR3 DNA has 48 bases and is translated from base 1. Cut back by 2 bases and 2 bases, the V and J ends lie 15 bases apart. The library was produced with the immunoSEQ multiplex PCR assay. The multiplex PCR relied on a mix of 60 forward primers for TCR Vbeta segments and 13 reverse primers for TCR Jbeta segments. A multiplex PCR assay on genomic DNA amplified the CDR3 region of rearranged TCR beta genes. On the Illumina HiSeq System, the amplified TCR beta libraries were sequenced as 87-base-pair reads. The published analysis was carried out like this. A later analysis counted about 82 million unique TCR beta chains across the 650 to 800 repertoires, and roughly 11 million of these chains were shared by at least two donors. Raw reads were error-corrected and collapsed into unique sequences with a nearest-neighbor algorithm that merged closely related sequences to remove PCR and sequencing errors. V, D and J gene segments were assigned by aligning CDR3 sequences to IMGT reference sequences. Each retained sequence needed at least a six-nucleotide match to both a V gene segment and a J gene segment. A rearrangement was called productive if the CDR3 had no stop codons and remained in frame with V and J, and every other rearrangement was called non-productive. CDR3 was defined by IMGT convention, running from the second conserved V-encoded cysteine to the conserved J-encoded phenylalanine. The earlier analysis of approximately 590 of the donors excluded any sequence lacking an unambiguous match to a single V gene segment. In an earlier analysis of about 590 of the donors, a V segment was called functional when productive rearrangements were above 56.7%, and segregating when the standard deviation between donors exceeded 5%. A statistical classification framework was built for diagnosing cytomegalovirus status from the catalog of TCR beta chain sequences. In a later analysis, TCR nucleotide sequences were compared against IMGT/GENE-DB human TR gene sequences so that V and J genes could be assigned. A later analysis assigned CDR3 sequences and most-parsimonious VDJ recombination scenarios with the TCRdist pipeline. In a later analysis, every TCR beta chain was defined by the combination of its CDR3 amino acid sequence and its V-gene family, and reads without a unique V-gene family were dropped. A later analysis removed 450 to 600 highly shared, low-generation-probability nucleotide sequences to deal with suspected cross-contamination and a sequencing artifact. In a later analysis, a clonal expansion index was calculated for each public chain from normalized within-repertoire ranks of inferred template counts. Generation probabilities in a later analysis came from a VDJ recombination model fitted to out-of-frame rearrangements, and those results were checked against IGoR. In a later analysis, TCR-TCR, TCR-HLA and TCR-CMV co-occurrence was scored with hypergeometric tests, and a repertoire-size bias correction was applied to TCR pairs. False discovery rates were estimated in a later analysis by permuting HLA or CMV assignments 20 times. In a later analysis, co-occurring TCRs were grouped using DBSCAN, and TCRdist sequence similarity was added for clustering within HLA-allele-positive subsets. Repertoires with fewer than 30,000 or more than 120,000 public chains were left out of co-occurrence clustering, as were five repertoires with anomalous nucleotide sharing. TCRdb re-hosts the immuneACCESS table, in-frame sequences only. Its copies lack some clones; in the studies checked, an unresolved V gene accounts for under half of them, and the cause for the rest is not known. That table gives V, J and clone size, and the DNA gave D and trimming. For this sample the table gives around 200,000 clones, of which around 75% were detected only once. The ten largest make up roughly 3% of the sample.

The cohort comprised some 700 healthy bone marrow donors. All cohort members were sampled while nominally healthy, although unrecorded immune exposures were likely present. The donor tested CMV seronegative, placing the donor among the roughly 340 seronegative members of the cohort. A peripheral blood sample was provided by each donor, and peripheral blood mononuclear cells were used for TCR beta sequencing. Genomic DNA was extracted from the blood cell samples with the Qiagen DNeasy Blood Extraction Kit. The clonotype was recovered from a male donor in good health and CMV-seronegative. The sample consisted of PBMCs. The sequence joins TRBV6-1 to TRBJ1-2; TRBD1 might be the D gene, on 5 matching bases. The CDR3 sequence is CASSENPQGPNYGYTF. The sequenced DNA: TGTGCCAGCAGTGAAAACCCCCAGGGTCCGAACTATGGCTACACCTTC.